This section outlines one TCR beta chain sequence together with its context. These data are taken from a study of blood T cell repertoires in COVID-19. At the level of the study: The United States, Italy and Spain supplied acute and convalescent COVID-19 samples. The cDNA or gDNA used as material had been derived from T cells, B-cell-depleted T cells, or PBMCs.

The CDR3 has 19 residues. The germline V gene has CDR1 MNHEY and CDR2 SMNVEV (reference sequence). V lost 7 bases to trimming and J lost 2 bases; unmatched junction nucleotides: 14. In the study's own analysis: Amplification with reference gene primers provided the estimates of nucleated cell counts. Produced via immunoSEQ multiplex PCR; TCRdb's table is partial and in-frame only. The V and J calls and clone size were taken over from that table, and D and trimming were inferred from the DNA. Among 180,000 or so clones, just over 85% were seen once, and the ten largest hold approximately 8%. Material: peripheral blood. The clonotype originates from a man between 60 and 70 years old with acute or convalescent COVID-19. The V and J genes are TRBV27 and TRBJ2-6, with TRBD1 matching over 10 bases. The CDR3 DNA follows: TGTGCCAGCACCACCCGGGACAGGGGAAGGATGCCTGGGGCCAACGTCCTGACTTTC. Encoded protein: CASTTRDRGRMPGANVLTF.